One T cell receptor (beta chain) is described in this entry. The data belong to a study of blood T cell repertoires in COVID-19. Germline trimming cut 5 bases from V and 6 bases from J; bases unmatched to any gene: 8. The CDR3 sequence is 16 residues long. The V gene's germline CDR1 is SEHNR and CDR2 FQNEAQ (reference sequence). Sequencing was performed with immunoSEQ multiplex PCR; in TCRdb, only in-frame clones are kept and a portion is missing. The sample consists of 200,000 to 250,000 clones, 70% to 90% of them appearing once. Material: peripheral blood. The source of this sequence is a human donor in a cohort sampled during active COVID-19. The chain uses TRBV7-9 and TRBJ2-2; 11 bases are a match to TRBD2. CDR3 protein: CASSDGLAGSSGELFF. For the CDR3, the DNA is TGTGCCAGCAGCGACGGACTAGCGGGTTCTTCCGGGGAGCTGTTTTTT.